This T cell receptor beta chain originates from a study of Tregs in tolerant kidney transplant recipients. This clone was picked up one time. This CDR3 spans 13 amino acids. Per the germline V gene, CDR1 is SGHVS and CDR2 is FNYEAQ. The V gene lost 1 base and the J gene lost 6 bases, with 9 bases spanning the gap. Clones were sequenced by immunoSEQ multiplex PCR, and TCRdb holds only the in-frame ones, with some missing. This repertoire shows some 100,000 clones, roughly 92% found once; its top ten account for approximately 0.59%. The V gene is TRBV7-6, the J gene TRBJ2-5; D tentatively fits TRBD1 or TRBD2 (6 bases each). The sample taken for sequencing was CD4+ T cells from blood. The TCR sequence derives from a human donor in good health. The CDR3 loop reads CASSLGRDKTQYF. DNA for the CDR3: TGTGCCAGCAGCTTAGGGCGGGACAAGACCCAGTACTTC.